The 30 T cell receptor beta chains in this list originate from one sample, sequenced in a study of shared clonotypes between healthy human individuals. Only in-frame clones appear in the TCRdb table, and some are missing; sequencing was by immunoSEQ multiplex PCR. The profile shows about 2.5 million clones, under 95% of them singletons. Input material: naive CD4+ T cells from PBMCs. The subset here: CD45RA+ positively selected. The receptors come from a young man in good health. Some clones in this sample may be carry-over from other donors' samples.

The chain couples TRBV7-2 to TRBJ2-1, with a weak D call TRBD2 (6 bases). Germline V gene sequence: CDR1 SGHTA, CDR2 FQGNSA. CDR3 size: 14 residues. The V end was cut by 1 base, the J end by 5 bases, with 9 bases between. CDR3 protein: CASSLGGADNEQFF. CDR3 DNA: TGTGCCAGCAGCTTAGGCGGGGCGGACAATGAGCAGTTCTTC. Full variable domain (outside the CDR3, taken from reference TRBV7-2 and TRBJ2-1): GAGVSQSPSNKVTEKGKDVELRCDPISGHTALYWYRQSLGQGLEFLIYFQGNSAPDKSGLPSDRFSAERTGGSVSTLTIQRTQQEDSAVYLCASSLGGADNEQFFGPGTRLTVL.

This clone came up once. The chain carries TRBV6-1 and TRBJ2-7; 7 bases match TRBD1. CDR1 MNHNS and CDR2 SASEGT come from the germline V gene. V lost 8 bases to trimming and J lost 8 bases; unmatched junction nucleotides: 12. The CDR3 loop spans 13 amino acids. This CDR3 reads CASAVRDSTKQYF. The DNA of the CDR3 is TGTGCCAGCGCCGTGAGGGACAGTACGAAGCAGTACTTC.

This chain links TRBV7-2 with TRBJ2-3, with no clear D. This CDR3 has 18 residues. The V gene's germline CDR1 is SGHTA and CDR2 FQGNSA. Deletions cut 5 bases from V and 1 base from J, with 22 bases between. CDR3 coding DNA: TGTGCCAGCAGCCTTAAAGTGGTAGCCCCCAGCCGCACAGATACGCAGTATTTT. This translates into CASSLKVVAPSRTDTQYF.

V usage is TRBV28 and J usage is TRBJ1-3, with D perhaps TRBD1 (6 bases). V was pared by 8 bases and J by 4 bases, with 18 bases between. Per germline, CDR1 MDHEN and CDR2 SYDVKM. The CDR3 runs to 15 residues. DNA of the CDR3: TGTGCCAGCGGGTCACAGGGTTCTTCGGGAAACACCATATATTTT. This translates into CASGSQGSSGNTIYF.

V and J are TRBV9 and TRBJ2-5; TRBD2 matches at 7 bases. Germline trimming cut 3 bases from V and 0 bases from J; bases unmatched to any gene: 8. Per the germline V gene, CDR1 is SGDLS and CDR2 is YYNGEE. The CDR3 is 16 amino acids. The DNA for the CDR3 is TGTGCCAGCAGCGCTTATAGCGGGTGGAACCAAGAGACCCAGTACTTC. Translated, it gives CASSAYSGWNQETQYF.

The CDR3 here is CASTRGQGGQPQHF. CDR3 coding DNA: TGTGCCAGCACCCGCGGACAGGGAGGTCAGCCCCAGCATTTT. This rearrangement joins TRBV6-1 to TRBJ1-5; 8 bases match TRBD1. The CDR3 contains 14 residues. CDR1 is MNHNS and CDR2 is SASEGT in the germline V gene. Trimming cost V 7 bases and J 6 bases; bases outside gene matches: 8.

The chain couples TRBV7-9 to TRBJ1-4; D not certain. V lost 1 base, J lost 5 bases, and 17 bases lay in between. Per germline, CDR1 SEHNR and CDR2 FQNEAQ (reference sequence). This CDR3 is 17 amino acids long. CDR3 amino acids: CASSLGIDPGVNEKLFF. In nucleotides, the CDR3 is TGTGCCAGCAGCTTAGGGATAGACCCGGGAGTGAATGAAAAACTGTTTTTT.

The gene calls are TRBV5-4 and TRBJ2-1; no clear D gene. The CDR3 covers 14 residues. Germline loops: CDR1 SGHNT, CDR2 YYREEE (reference sequence). Trimming stripped 0 bases from V and 5 bases from J, with 9 bases between. Here the CDR3 reads CASSLEGIDNEQFF. The CDR3 DNA reads TGTGCCAGCAGCTTGGAGGGAATTGACAATGAGCAGTTCTTC.

The chain carries TRBV29-1 and TRBJ2-4, with D uncertain. Deletions cut 0 bases from V and 5 bases from J, with 8 bases between. Looked up from germline, CDR1 is SQVTM and CDR2 is ANQGSEA. This CDR3 spans 13 amino acids. In nucleotides, the CDR3 is TGCAGCGTTGAAGAGTGGCCCGAAAACATTCAGTACTTC. Its protein is CSVEEWPENIQYF. The whole variable domain, remainder taken from reference TRBV29-1 and TRBJ2-4, is SAVISQKPSRDICQRGTSLTIQCQVDSQVTMMFWYRQQPGQSLTLIATANQGSEATYESGFVIDKFPISRPNLTFSTLTVSNMSPEDSSIYLCSVEEWPENIQYFGAGTRLSVL.

DNA for the CDR3: TGTGCCAGCAGCCCACCGGGGACAGGAGTCTCCTACGAGCAGTACTTC. Translation gives CASSPPGTGVSYEQYF. The V call is TRBV5-4, the J call TRBJ2-7; 8 bases align to TRBD1. Germline V lookup: CDR1 SGHNT, CDR2 YYREEE (reference sequence). This CDR3 contains 16 residues. Trimming at V came to 4 bases and at J to 0 bases, leaving 9 bases not matched to a gene.

This chain uses TRBV11-2 with TRBJ1-3; 9 bases are a match to TRBD1. This CDR3 is 16 amino acids long. J gave up 3 bases and V 1 base, and 4 bases lay outside the gene matches. The germline V gene encodes CDR1 SGHAT and CDR2 FQNNGV. The CDR3 loop is CASSLGTGGFGNTIYF. As DNA, the CDR3 is TGTGCCAGCAGCTTAGGAACAGGGGGCTTTGGAAACACCATATATTTT.

CDR3 region: CASSLVGFDTQYF. In DNA, the CDR3 is TGCGCCAGCAGCTTGGTAGGGTTCGATACGCAGTATTTT. The V call is TRBV5-1, the J call TRBJ2-3; no firm D call. This CDR3 has 13 amino acids. Trimming took off 0 bases at V and 6 bases at J, with 8 bases between the two ends. CDR1 is SGHRS and CDR2 is YFSETQ in the germline V gene.

This clone was observed a handful of times. The chain combines TRBV5-1 with TRBJ1-1; D is undetermined. The ends were cut back, 0 bases at V and 2 bases at J, with 14 bases in the middle. This CDR3 comprises 16 residues. Germline V CDR1 and CDR2: SGHRS, YFSETQ. CDR3: CASSLDRLHSNTEAFF. The CDR3 nucleotides are TGCGCCAGCAGCTTGGATAGGCTTCATAGCAACACTGAAGCTTTCTTT. Using reference TRBV5-1 and TRBJ1-1 for the parts outside the CDR3, the full variable domain is KAGVTQTPRYLIKTRGQQVTLSCSPISGHRSVSWYQQTPGQGLQFLFEYFSETQRNKGNFPGRFSGRQFSNSRSEMNVSTLELGDSALYLCASSLDRLHSNTEAFFGQGTRLTVV.

The CDR3 region has the DNA TGCGCCAGCAGTCAATCGGGGGGACTTAGGTGGAATCAGCCCCAGCATTTT. This codes for CASSQSGGLRWNQPQHF. The V gene is TRBV23-1, the J gene TRBJ1-5, with D possibly being TRBD1 (5 bases). TRBV23-1 is an ORF, and what it does is uncertain. The CDR3 covers 17 residues. The V gene lost 0 bases and the J gene lost 4 bases, with 16 bases spanning the gap.

The chain links TRBV7-9 to TRBJ2-2; 8 bases fit TRBD1. Germline V gene lookup returns CDR1 SEHNR and CDR2 FQNEAQ (reference sequence). Losses at the gene ends were 6 bases for V and 1 base for J; bases not matched to a gene: 1. The CDR3 length is 14 residues. In DNA form, the CDR3 reads TGTGCCAGCAGACAGGGGGGGAACACCGGGGAGCTGTTTTTT. Protein sequence: CASRQGGNTGELFF.

The chain employs TRBV11-2 and TRBJ1-1, with D possibly matching TRBD1 (6 bases). The V end lost 5 bases, the J end lost 3 bases, and 25 bases lay between the germline ends. The germline CDR1 and CDR2 sequences are SGHAT and FQNNGV. There are 18 residues in the CDR3. The DNA for the CDR3 is TGTGCCAGCAGCCCCCGGCGGGGAGGGGGTGGTTTCGACACTGAAGCTTTCTTT. Amino acid sequence: CASSPRRGGGGFDTEAFF. Together with reference TRBV11-2 and TRBJ1-1, the CDR3 gives the full variable domain: EAGVAQSPRYKIIEKRQSVAFWCNPISGHATLYWYQQILGQGPKLLIQFQNNGVVDDSQLPKDRFSAERLKGVDSTLKIQPAKLEDSAVYLCASSPRRGGGGFDTEAFFGQGTRLTVV.

The V call is TRBV6-6, the J call TRBJ1-2; D is unclear. CDR3 length: 12 amino acids. CDR1 MNHNY and CDR2 SVGAGI come from the germline V gene (reference sequence). Between the trimmed V and J ends, which lost 4 bases and 4 bases, there was a span of 7 bases. CDR3 nucleotide sequence: TGTGCCAGCAGTTTAGGAACCTATGGCTACACCTTC. Its translation: CASSLGTYGYTF.

A single count supports this clone. The V call is TRBV28, the J call TRBJ1-2; no clear D. This CDR3 contains 13 residues. The V end lost 5 bases, the J end lost 14 bases, and 21 bases lay between the germline ends. Germline assignment: CDR1 MDHEN and CDR2 SYDVKM. CDR3 amino acids: CASSGGVRRSKTF. As DNA, the CDR3 is TGTGCCAGCAGTGGAGGCGTCAGGAGATCTAAAACCTTC.

The rearrangement uses TRBV9 and TRBJ2-2; 7 bases are a match to TRBD2. This CDR3 has 16 residues. Germline lookup yields CDR1 SGDLS and CDR2 YYNGEE. With V trimmed by 1 base and J by 2 bases, 5 bases remained unmatched. The CDR3 reads CASSVSSGGNTGELFF. Written as DNA, the CDR3 is TGTGCCAGCAGCGTATCTAGCGGAGGCAACACCGGGGAGCTGTTTTTT.

This chain's CDR3 is CASSSGSDTQYF. For the CDR3, the DNA is TGTGCCAGCAGCTCCGGGTCCGATACGCAGTATTTT. V usage is TRBV5-4 and J usage is TRBJ2-3; D gene uncertain. Trimming took off 3 bases at V and 6 bases at J, with 8 bases between the two ends. Germline V CDR1 and CDR2: SGHNT, YYREEE (reference sequence). The CDR3 has 12 amino acids.

The chain is built from TRBV7-3 and TRBJ2-5, with D possibly matching TRBD2 (6 bases). Trimming took off 5 bases at V and 3 bases at J, with 13 bases between the two ends. The CDR3 length is 14 residues. Per the germline V gene, CDR1 is SGHTA and CDR2 is FQGTGA. CDR3: CASSPQWGEETQYF. The CDR3 coding sequence is TGTGCCAGCAGCCCCCAGTGGGGGGAAGAGACCCAGTACTTC.

This clone was observed once. The rearrangement uses TRBV5-4 and TRBJ2-7; D not resolved. Germline V CDR1 and CDR2: SGHNT, YYREEE (reference sequence). V was trimmed by 3 bases and J by 0 bases, leaving 10 bases between them. The CDR3 is 14 amino acids. The CDR3 DNA reads TGTGCCAGCAGCTCCCTCTTCAGCTCCTACGAGCAGTACTTC. Translation gives CASSSLFSSYEQYF. The full variable domain, in which reference TRBV5-4 and TRBJ2-7 provide the parts outside the CDR3, is ETGVTQSPTHLIKTRGQQVTLRCSSQSGHNTVSWYQQALGQGPQFIFQYYREEENGRGNFPPRFSGLQFPNYSSELNVNALELDDSALYLCASSSLFSSYEQYFGPGTRLTVT.

This clone was seen a few times. The same CDR3 also results from other DNA sequences found in this sample. The rearrangement joins TRBV28 to TRBJ1-1; 7 bases are a match to TRBD1. Germline assignment: CDR1 MDHEN and CDR2 SYDVKM. The CDR3 has 13 amino acids. Trimming took 5 bases from V and 4 from J; bases not matched to a gene: 4. The CDR3 nucleotides are TGTGCCAGCAGTCTTCCAGGGGGCACTGAAGCTTTCTTT. As protein: CASSLPGGTEAFF.

The chain employs TRBV6-4 and TRBJ2-3, with D maybe TRBD2 (6 bases). The CDR3 is 14 residues long. Germline values: CDR1 MRHNA, CDR2 SNTAGT. The V gene lost 3 bases and the J gene lost 4 bases, with 11 bases spanning the gap. In DNA, the CDR3 is TGTGCCAGCAGTGAACCGGGACTTTCAGATACGCAGTATTTT. It encodes CASSEPGLSDTQYF.

V and J are TRBV19 and TRBJ2-7, with D perhaps TRBD1 (6 bases). The length of the CDR3 is 15 residues. Trimming removed 5 bases at V and 1 base at J, with 15 bases between. Germline CDR1 LNHDA, CDR2 SQIVND (reference sequence). CDR3 protein: CASSLGGLGSYEQYF. In DNA form, the CDR3 reads TGTGCCAGTAGTCTAGGGGGTCTGGGATCCTACGAGCAGTACTTC. Supplemented by reference TRBV19 and TRBJ2-7, the full variable domain reads DGGITQSPKYLFRKEGQNVTLSCEQNLNHDAMYWYRQDPGQGLRLIYYSQIVNDFQKGDIAEGYSVSREKKESFPLTVTSAQKNPTAFYLCASSLGGLGSYEQYFGPGTRLTVT.

The gene calls are TRBV11-2 and TRBJ2-7; TRBD1 might be the D (5 bases). Germline V gene sequence: CDR1 SGHAT, CDR2 FQNNGV. Between the trimmed V and J ends, which lost 0 bases and 3 bases, there was a span of 9 bases. The CDR3 loop spans 14 amino acids. The DNA of the CDR3 is TGTGCCAGCAGCTTAGAGACGACAGTCTACGAGCAGTACTTC. It specifies CASSLETTVYEQYF.

The gene calls are TRBV6-5 and TRBJ1-1; D possibly corresponds to TRBD1 (6 bases). This CDR3 spans 15 amino acids. Germline V lookup: CDR1 MNHEY, CDR2 SVGAGI. V was clipped by 6 bases and J by 1 base, with 15 bases between them. The DNA for the CDR3 is TGTGCCAGCAGAAATCCGGACAGACCGAACACTGAAGCTTTCTTT. Translation gives CASRNPDRPNTEAFF.

J is TRBJ1-1 and V is TRBV5-1; D remains ambiguous. Trimming shortened V by 0 bases and J by 7 bases, and 10 bases separated the two germline ends. CDR1 is SGHRS, CDR2 YFSETQ, per germline. The CDR3 covers 13 residues. As DNA, the CDR3 is TGCGCCAGCAGCTTGGACCGGGCCGTTGAAGCTTTCTTT. Encoded protein: CASSLDRAVEAFF.

Details on this clone: Other DNA sequences from this sample encode an identical CDR3 as well. The chain joins TRBV5-6 to TRBJ2-3, with D tentatively TRBD1 (6 bases). This CDR3 has 15 amino acids. The germline CDR1 and CDR2 sequences are SGHDT and YYEEEE. V was shortened by 0 bases and J by 0 bases, with 8 bases between the two germline ends. The CDR3 is CASSLVGASTDTQYF. The CDR3, as DNA: TGTGCCAGCAGCTTGGTGGGGGCTAGCACAGATACGCAGTATTTT.

The gene calls are TRBV18 and TRBJ2-1, with 13 positions matching TRBD2. Looked up from germline, CDR1 is KGHSH and CDR2 is LQKENI. V was clipped by 3 bases and J by 10 bases; unmatched bases: 18. The CDR3 sequence is 19 residues long. CDR3 nucleotide sequence: TGTGCCAGCTCACCCCTCCTCACCACCGGGACTAGCGGGATGGGGGAGCAGTTCTTC. Its protein is CASSPLLTTGTSGMGEQFF.